The 19 T cell receptor beta chains reported below all come from one sample, sequenced in a study of cytomegalovirus exposure and HLA in healthy donors. This table comes from immunoSEQ multiplex PCR, and its TCRdb copy is limited to in-frame clones, with some not included. The sample carries fewer than 200,000 clones, roughly 86% recorded once. Sequencing was performed on PBMCs. These receptors all come from a man aged 25 to 40 in good health and CMV-seropositive.

The genes are TRBV27 and TRBJ2-2, with no clear D. The CDR3 extends over 16 amino acids. V was shortened by 5 bases and J by 6 bases, with 19 bases between the two germline ends. Germline V gene sequence: CDR1 MNHEY, CDR2 SMNVEV (reference sequence). This CDR3 is CASSKDPFPRSGELFF. The CDR3 nucleotides read TGTGCCAGCAGTAAGGACCCCTTCCCAAGGTCCGGGGAGCTGTTTTTT.

CDR3 nucleotide sequence: TGTGCCAGCAGCGCCTACCACAGCAATGAGCAGTTCTTC. It yields the protein CASSAYHSNEQFF. The chain is built from TRBV7-3 and TRBJ2-1, with D uncertain. Germline V gene data show CDR1 as SGHTA and CDR2 as FQGTGA. This CDR3 has 13 amino acids. V lost 5 bases, J lost 6 bases, and 11 bases lay in between.

The J gene is TRBJ1-3, the V gene TRBV5-4, with unresolved D. V lost 0 bases, J lost 0 bases, and 7 bases lay in between. Per the germline V gene, CDR1 is SGHNT and CDR2 is YYREEE (reference sequence). This CDR3 contains 15 residues. CDR3 sequence reads: CASSLVGSSGNTIYF. For the CDR3, the DNA is TGTGCCAGCAGCTTGGTCGGGAGCTCTGGAAACACCATATATTTT. Combining the CDR3 with reference TRBV5-4 and TRBJ1-3 gives the whole variable domain ETGVTQSPTHLIKTRGQQVTLRCSSQSGHNTVSWYQQALGQGPQFIFQYYREEENGRGNFPPRFSGLQFPNYSSELNVNALELDDSALYLCASSLVGSSGNTIYFGEGSWLTVV.

The chain recombines TRBV7-9 with TRBJ1-1; D remains ambiguous. With 1 base removed from V and 1 base from J, the gap between germline ends came to 10 bases. The CDR3 loop spans 15 amino acids. Looked up from germline, CDR1 is SEHNR and CDR2 is FQNEAQ (reference sequence). In DNA form, the CDR3 reads TGTGCCAGCAGCTTAGGCCAGCCGGCGAACACTGAAGCTTTCTTT. Encoded protein: CASSLGQPANTEAFF.

The chain combines TRBV27 with TRBJ2-7, with TRBD1 matching over 7 bases. Germline CDR1 reads MNHEY; CDR2 reads SMNVEV (reference sequence). The CDR3 totals 15 residues. V lost 5 bases and J lost 2; bases outside the gene matches: 9. DNA for the CDR3: TGTGCCAGCAGTCCGTACCGACAGGGCACCTACGAGCAGTACTTC. It specifies CASSPYRQGTYEQYF.

This rearrangement joins TRBV25-1 to TRBJ1-4, with D possibly TRBD1 on 6 matching bases. The V end lost 7 bases, the J end lost 7 bases, and 13 bases lay between the germline ends. The CDR3 spans 13 residues. Germline V gives CDR1 MGHDK, CDR2 SYGVNS. The CDR3 region is CASKHGQFEKLFF. CDR3 in DNA: TGTGCCAGCAAGCATGGACAGTTTGAAAAACTGTTTTTT.

The gene calls are TRBV11-3 and TRBJ2-1; a weak D match, TRBD2 (5 bases). The CDR3 runs to 14 residues. Germline values: CDR1 SGHNT, CDR2 YENEEA. V was pared by 8 bases and J by 10 bases, with 21 bases between. In DNA form, the CDR3 reads TGTGCCAGCGAAGATCGGACCCGAGGGAACGAGCAGTTCTTC. Amino acids: CASEDRTRGNEQFF.

In its sample, this clone was seen a few times. The chain couples TRBV11-2 to TRBJ2-2; no reliable D call. The CDR3 is made up of 13 amino acids. Germline CDR1 is SGHAT and CDR2 is FQNNGV. Trimming removed 5 bases from V and 7 bases from J, with 11 bases in between. CDR3 amino acids: CASSRLRIGELFF. Here the CDR3 DNA reads TGTGCCAGCAGCAGACTGCGAATCGGGGAGCTGTTTTTT.

The chain recombines TRBV6-5 with TRBJ2-3; 8 bases are shared with TRBD2. Trimming at V came to 7 bases and at J to 2 bases, leaving 8 bases not matched to a gene. Germline assignment: CDR1 MNHEY and CDR2 SVGAGI. This CDR3 region has 15 residues. The CDR3 protein is CASTELGLATDTQYF. In DNA, the CDR3 is TGTGCCAGCACCGAATTAGGACTAGCCACAGATACGCAGTATTTT.

The V and J genes are TRBV7-6 and TRBJ2-7; a possible D gene is TRBD1 (5 bases). The germline CDR1 and CDR2 sequences are SGHVS and FNYEAQ. The CDR3 consists of 15 residues. The V end lost 6 bases, the J end lost 1 base, and 16 bases lay between the germline ends. Written as DNA, the CDR3 is TGTGCCAGCAGTTCCCCGGCAGGGAAATCCTACGAGCAGTACTTC. Translating gives CASSSPAGKSYEQYF.

CDR3 DNA sequence: TGTGCCAGCAGTCCTAATTCAGGGGCTTGGTATGGCTACACCTTC. Its translation: CASSPNSGAWYGYTF. The chain links TRBV7-3 to TRBJ1-2, with D possibly matching TRBD1 (6 bases). The CDR3 covers 15 residues. V was trimmed by 6 bases and J by 5 bases, leaving 19 bases between them. Germline V gene sequence: CDR1 SGHTA, CDR2 FQGTGA.

This clone was detected a few times. V usage is TRBV9 and J usage is TRBJ2-3, with TRBD2 identical over 7 bases. This CDR3 has 12 residues. Losses at the gene ends were 4 bases for V and 7 bases for J; bases not matched to a gene: 3. Germline lookup yields CDR1 SGDLS and CDR2 YYNGEE. The CDR3 reads CASSPGGYTQYF. Here the CDR3 DNA reads TGTGCCAGCAGCCCCGGGGGGTATACGCAGTATTTT.

This clone has just one count. Other DNA variants within this sample encode the same CDR3. This chain joins TRBV4-1 and TRBJ2-1; D remains ambiguous. In germline, CDR1 is MGHRA, CDR2 YSYEKL. This CDR3 is built from 12 residues. V dropped 2 bases and J dropped 6 bases, with 5 bases sitting between them. CDR3 region: CASSQLGNEQFF. The CDR3 nucleotides read TGCGCCAGCAGCCAACTTGGCAATGAGCAGTTCTTC.

J is TRBJ1-5 and V is TRBV4-3; a weak D match, TRBD1 (5 bases). The V gene's germline CDR1 is LGHNA and CDR2 YSLEER. There are 16 residues in the CDR3. Between the trimmed V and J ends, which lost 0 bases and 2 bases, there was a span of 11 bases. The CDR3 DNA reads as TGCGCCAGCAGCCAAGATTTCATGACAGGCAATCAGCCCCAGCATTTT. It yields the protein CASSQDFMTGNQPQHF.

This rearrangement joins TRBV6-6 to TRBJ1-6; D is unclear. Trimming removed 4 bases from V and 11 bases from J, with 12 bases in between. The CDR3 is 13 amino acids. CDR1 and CDR2 from the germline V gene are MNHNY and SVGAGI (reference sequence). CDR3 coding DNA: TGTGCCAGCAGTTCTTCCGCCCGGACACCCCTCCACTTT. Protein product: CASSSSARTPLHF.

The rearrangement uses TRBV11-3 and TRBJ2-7; a weak D match, TRBD2 (5 bases). This CDR3 has 12 amino acids. Trimming stripped 5 bases from V and 5 bases from J, with 10 bases between. The germline CDR1 and CDR2 sequences are SGHNT and YENEEA. The CDR3 DNA sequence: TGTGCCAGCAGCACCCCCGGGGACGAGCAGTACTTC. Protein sequence: CASSTPGDEQYF.

The gene calls are TRBV5-1 and TRBJ2-5, with TRBD2 as a possible D gene (7 bases). V lost 4 bases and J lost 5, with 12 bases in between. Germline-derived CDR1 and CDR2 are SGHRS and YFSETQ. This CDR3 comprises 13 residues. CDR3 protein: CASSGGGLETQYF. The CDR3 DNA sequence: TGCGCCAGCAGCGGGGGGGGCCTGGAGACCCAGTACTTC.

V gene TRBV29-1 combines with J gene TRBJ2-3; D might be TRBD2 (5 bases). The germline gives CDR1 SQVTM, CDR2 ANQGSEA. The V gene lost 2 bases and the J gene lost 2 bases, with 17 bases spanning the gap. This CDR3 contains 16 residues. CDR3 nucleotide sequence: TGCAGCGTTGAATCTCTAGCCCAACAATCCACAGATACGCAGTATTTT. Translation gives CSVESLAQQSTDTQYF.

This clone is a singleton in its sample. The rearrangement links TRBV7-2 to TRBJ2-5; D is possibly TRBD2 (5 bases). V lost 4 bases and J lost 4, with 10 bases in between. There are 13 residues in the CDR3. Looked up from germline, CDR1 is SGHTA and CDR2 is FQGNSA. CDR3 in amino acids: CASSWLGRETQYF. The DNA for the CDR3 is TGTGCCAGCAGCTGGCTGGGGAGAGAGACCCAGTACTTC.